This section outlines one TCR beta chain sequence together with its context. Its antigen is unidentified. This sample is part of a study of T cells in Graves' hyperthyroidism and ophthalmopathy. Study information: Before treatment of any kind, peripheral blood was taken at initial diagnosis.

Whole-study findings and limits: Ophthalmopathy was identified by the model a median approximately 6.9 months ahead of onset. Through a model of 13 V-J features, ophthalmopathy was separated from stable hyperthyroidism.

Researchers took RNA transcripts and amplified the TCR beta CDR3 regions from them. First-round RT-PCR targeting the TCR CDR3 was performed with the HTBI primer set. TCRdb analysed the multiplex PCR reads with MiXCR anew, one entry per CDR3 protein. The table lists about 500,000 distinct CDR3 sequences, about 15% of them singletons. Unmatched junction bases numbered 11, after V lost 2 bases and J lost 4 bases. This CDR3 spans 16 amino acids. From germline, CDR1 is DFQATT and CDR2 SNEGSKA (reference sequence). The sequencing input was blood. The receptor was derived from a woman aged 25 to 39 with Graves' ophthalmopathy. The chain combines TRBV20-1 with TRBJ2-3; 8 bases map to TRBD2. CDR3 nucleotide sequence: TGCAGTGCTAGACGTCGGGGGGGCGGGAACGCAGATACGCAGTATTTT. Translation: CSARRRGGGNADTQYF.